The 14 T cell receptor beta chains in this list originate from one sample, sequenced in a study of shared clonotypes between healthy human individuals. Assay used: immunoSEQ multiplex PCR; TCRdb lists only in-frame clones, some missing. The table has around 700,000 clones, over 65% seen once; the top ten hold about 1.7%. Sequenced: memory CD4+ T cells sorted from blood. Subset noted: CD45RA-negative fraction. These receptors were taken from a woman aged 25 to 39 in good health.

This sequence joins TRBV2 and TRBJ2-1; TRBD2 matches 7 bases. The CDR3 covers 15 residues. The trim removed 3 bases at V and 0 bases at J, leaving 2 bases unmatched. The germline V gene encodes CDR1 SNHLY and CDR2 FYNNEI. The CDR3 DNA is TGTGCCAGCAGTGACGCGGGAGTCTCCTACAATGAGCAGTTCTTC. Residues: CASSDAGVSYNEQFF.

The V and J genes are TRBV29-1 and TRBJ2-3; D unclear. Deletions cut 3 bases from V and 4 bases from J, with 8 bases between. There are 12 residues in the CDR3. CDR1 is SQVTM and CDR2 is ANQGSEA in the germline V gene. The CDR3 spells CSVDLAADTQYF. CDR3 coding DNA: TGCAGCGTTGATCTTGCGGCAGATACGCAGTATTTT.

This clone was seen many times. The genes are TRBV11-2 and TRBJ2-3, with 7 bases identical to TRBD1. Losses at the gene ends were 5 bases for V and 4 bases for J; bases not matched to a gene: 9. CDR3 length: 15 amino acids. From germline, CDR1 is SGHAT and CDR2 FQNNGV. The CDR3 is CASSGGQKGADTQYF. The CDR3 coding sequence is TGTGCCAGCAGCGGGGGACAGAAGGGAGCAGATACGCAGTATTTT.

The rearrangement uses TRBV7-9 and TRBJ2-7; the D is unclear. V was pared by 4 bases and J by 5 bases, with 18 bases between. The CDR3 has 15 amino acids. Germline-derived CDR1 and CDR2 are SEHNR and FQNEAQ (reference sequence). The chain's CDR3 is CASSSTRQVLDEQYF. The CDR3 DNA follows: TGTGCCAGCAGCTCGACCCGACAAGTCCTAGACGAGCAGTACTTC.

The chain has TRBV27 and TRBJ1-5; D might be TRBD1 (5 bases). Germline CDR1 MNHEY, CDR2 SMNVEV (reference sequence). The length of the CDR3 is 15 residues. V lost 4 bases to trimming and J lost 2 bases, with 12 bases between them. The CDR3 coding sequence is TGTGCCAGCAGTTCGAGTTCACAGGGCAATCAGCCCCAGCATTTT. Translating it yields CASSSSSQGNQPQHF.

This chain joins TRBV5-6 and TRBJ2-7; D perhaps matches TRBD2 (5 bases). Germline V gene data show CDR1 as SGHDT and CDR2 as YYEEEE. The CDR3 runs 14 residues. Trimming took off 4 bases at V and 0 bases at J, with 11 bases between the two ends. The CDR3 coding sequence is TGTGCCAGCAGCCGGGATTGGGACTCCTACGAGCAGTACTTC. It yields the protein CASSRDWDSYEQYF.

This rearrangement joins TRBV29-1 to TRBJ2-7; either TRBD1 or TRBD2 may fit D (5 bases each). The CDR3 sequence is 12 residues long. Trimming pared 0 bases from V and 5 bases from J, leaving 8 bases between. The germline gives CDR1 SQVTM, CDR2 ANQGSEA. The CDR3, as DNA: TGCAGCGTTGAAGATCTGGGGGACGAGCAGTACTTC. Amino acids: CSVEDLGDEQYF.

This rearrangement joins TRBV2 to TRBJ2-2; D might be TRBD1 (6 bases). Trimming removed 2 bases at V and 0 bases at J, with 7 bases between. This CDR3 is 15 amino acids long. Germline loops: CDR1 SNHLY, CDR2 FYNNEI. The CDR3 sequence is CASSEWGPNTGELFF. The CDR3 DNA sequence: TGTGCCAGCAGTGAATGGGGGCCGAACACCGGGGAGCTGTTTTTT.

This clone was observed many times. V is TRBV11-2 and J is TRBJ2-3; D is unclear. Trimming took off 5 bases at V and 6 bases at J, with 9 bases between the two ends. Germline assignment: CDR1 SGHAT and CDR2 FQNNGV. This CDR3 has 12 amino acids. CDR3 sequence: CASSVDGDTQYF. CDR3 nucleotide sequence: TGTGCCAGCAGCGTCGACGGGGATACGCAGTATTTT.

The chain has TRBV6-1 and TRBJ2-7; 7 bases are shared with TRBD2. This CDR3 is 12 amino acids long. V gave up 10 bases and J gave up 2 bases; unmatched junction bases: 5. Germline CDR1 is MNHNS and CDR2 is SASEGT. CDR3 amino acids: CATRGETYEQYF. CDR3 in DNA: TGTGCCACCCGGGGGGAAACCTACGAGCAGTACTTC.

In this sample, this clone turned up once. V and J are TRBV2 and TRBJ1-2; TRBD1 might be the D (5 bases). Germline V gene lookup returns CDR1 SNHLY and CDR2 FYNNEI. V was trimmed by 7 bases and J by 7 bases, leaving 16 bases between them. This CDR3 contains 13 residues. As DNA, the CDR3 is TGTGCCAGCACGAGTAGGGGTGTTGGTGGCTACACCTTC. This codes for CASTSRGVGGYTF.

The chain's CDR3 is CASSQGSWDNEQFF. CDR3 nucleotide sequence: TGCGCCAGCAGTCAGGGTAGCTGGGACAATGAGCAGTTCTTC. The chain has TRBV5-1 and TRBJ2-1, with D perhaps TRBD1 (5 bases). Looked up from germline, CDR1 is SGHRS and CDR2 is YFSETQ. The CDR3 extends over 14 amino acids. Between the trimmed V and J ends, which lost 5 bases and 5 bases, there was a span of 14 bases.

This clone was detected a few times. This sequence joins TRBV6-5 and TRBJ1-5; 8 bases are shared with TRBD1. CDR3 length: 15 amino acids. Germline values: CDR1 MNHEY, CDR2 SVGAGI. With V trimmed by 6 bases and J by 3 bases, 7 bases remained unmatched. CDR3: CASSARQGNNQPQHF. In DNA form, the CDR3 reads TGTGCCAGCAGCGCCCGACAGGGGAACAATCAGCCCCAGCATTTT.

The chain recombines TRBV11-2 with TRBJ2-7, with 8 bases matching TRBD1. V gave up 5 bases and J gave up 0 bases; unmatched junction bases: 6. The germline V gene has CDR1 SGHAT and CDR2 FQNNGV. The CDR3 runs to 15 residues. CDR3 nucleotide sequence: TGTGCCAGCAGCCCACCGGGACAGGACTCCTACGAGCAGTACTTC. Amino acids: CASSPPGQDSYEQYF.